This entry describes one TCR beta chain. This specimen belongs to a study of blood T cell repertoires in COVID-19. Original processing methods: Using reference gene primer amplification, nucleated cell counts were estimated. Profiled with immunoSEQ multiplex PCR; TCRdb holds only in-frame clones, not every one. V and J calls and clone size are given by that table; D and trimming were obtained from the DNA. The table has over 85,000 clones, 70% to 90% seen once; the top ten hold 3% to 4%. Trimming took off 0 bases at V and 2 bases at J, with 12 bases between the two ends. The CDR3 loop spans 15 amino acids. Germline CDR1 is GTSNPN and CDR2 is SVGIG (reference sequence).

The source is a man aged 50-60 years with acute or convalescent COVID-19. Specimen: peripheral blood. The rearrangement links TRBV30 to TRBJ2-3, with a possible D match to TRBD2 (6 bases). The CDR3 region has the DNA TGTGCCTGGAGTGTACGGGGGACGCTCACAGATACGCAGTATTTT. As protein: CAWSVRGTLTDTQYF. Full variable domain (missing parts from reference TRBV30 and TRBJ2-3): SQTIHQWPATLVQPVGSPLSLECTVEGTSNPNLYWYRQAAGRGLQLLFYSVGIGQISSEVPQNLSASRPQDRQFILSSKKLLLSDSGFYLCAWSVRGTLTDTQYFGPGTRLTVL.